These 27 T cell receptor beta chains originate from one sample sequenced in a study of cytomegalovirus exposure and HLA in healthy donors. The primer mix had 60 Vbeta and 13 Jbeta primers. Profiling relied on immunoSEQ multiplex PCR, and the TCRdb table lists in-frame clones only, not all of them. The table has 150,000 or so clones, approximately 70% seen once. Sequences were obtained from PBMCs. The receptors stem from a woman aged 18-29 years in good health and CMV-seronegative.

Comments on this clone: At one of its ends the junction is not consistent with the germline gene, which may arise from a read error. This chain links TRBV7-2 with TRBJ2-2; no firm D call. Germline CDR1 reads SGHTA; CDR2 reads FQGNSA. The CDR3 has 13 residues. CDR3 sequence (DNA): TGTGCCAGCAGCATAGCCCCCCGCGGGGAGCTGTTTTTT. It translates to CASSIAPRGELFF.

This clone has just a few counts. V and J are TRBV20-1 and TRBJ1-2; the D is unclear. V was shortened by 3 bases and J by 4 bases, with 6 bases between the two germline ends. This CDR3 has 11 residues. CDR1 is DFQATT, CDR2 SNEGSKA, per germline (reference sequence). The CDR3: CSASNFYGYTF. In nucleotides, the CDR3 is TGCAGTGCTAGCAACTTCTATGGCTACACCTTC.

The chain joins TRBV6-1 to TRBJ2-5; D may be TRBD2 (6 bases). Trimming shortened V by 8 bases and J by 5 bases, and 18 bases separated the two germline ends. This CDR3 contains 14 residues. The germline CDR1 and CDR2 sequences are MNHNS and SASEGT. The CDR3 sequence is CASGGLSGWETQYF. CDR3 in DNA: TGTGCCAGCGGGGGACTCTCCGGGTGGGAGACCCAGTACTTC.

The V and J genes are TRBV9 and TRBJ1-1; 9 nucleotides match TRBD1. Germline CDR1 and CDR2: SGDLS and YYNGEE. The CDR3 extends over 15 amino acids. Trimming took 3 bases from V and 4 from J; bases not matched to a gene: 7. The CDR3 here is CASSEGLTGGTEAFF. The CDR3 region has the DNA TGTGCCAGCAGCGAAGGATTGACAGGGGGCACTGAAGCTTTCTTT. Based on the CDR3 plus reference TRBV9 and TRBJ1-1, the full variable domain is DSGVTQTPKHLITATGQRVTLRCSPRSGDLSVYWYQQSLDQGLQFLIQYYNGEERAKGNILERFSAQQFPDLHSELNLSSLELGDSALYFCASSEGLTGGTEAFFGQGTRLTVV.

This rearrangement joins TRBV10-3 to TRBJ2-2; TRBD2 is a possible D gene (5 bases). Trimming stripped 8 bases from V and 5 bases from J, with 18 bases between. This CDR3 has 15 amino acids. Germline lookup yields CDR1 ENHRY and CDR2 SYGVKD. The CDR3 DNA reads TGTGCCATCTCCACTAGTCTGGGGTTGACCGGGGAGCTGTTTTTT. Protein: CAISTSLGLTGELFF.

The chain couples TRBV7-2 to TRBJ1-1, with a tentative D call TRBD1 (5 bases). V lost 4 bases and J lost 5, with 14 bases in between. The length of the CDR3 is 14 residues. Looked up from germline, CDR1 is SGHTA and CDR2 is FQGNSA. Written as DNA, the CDR3 is TGTGCCAGCAGCTCCCGGACTGGGGGGACTGAAGCTTTCTTT. This codes for CASSSRTGGTEAFF.

The CDR3 is CASSQEWWREETQYF. Here the CDR3 DNA reads TGCGCCAGCAGCCAAGAATGGTGGAGGGAGGAGACCCAGTACTTC. J is TRBJ2-5 and V is TRBV4-1; possibly TRBD2 for D (6 bases). The CDR3 consists of 15 residues. Germline lookup yields CDR1 MGHRA and CDR2 YSYEKL. V was cut by 0 bases and J by 5 bases, with 13 bases left in between.

V usage is TRBV29-1 and J usage is TRBJ2-3; a possible D gene is TRBD1 (5 bases). The V end was cut by 6 bases, the J end by 2 bases, with 12 bases between. Germline V lookup: CDR1 SQVTM, CDR2 ANQGSEA. The CDR3 contains 13 residues. CDR3 loop: CSVHQGSTDTQYF. CDR3 coding DNA: TGCAGCGTACACCAGGGTTCCACAGATACGCAGTATTTT.

This CDR3 is CASTPRTGDNSPLHF. The CDR3 DNA is TGTGCCAGCACCCCACGGACAGGGGATAATTCACCCCTCCACTTT. V gene TRBV2 combines with J gene TRBJ1-6; 9 nucleotides agree with TRBD1. V trimming: 7 bases; J trimming: 5 bases; junction bases outside the gene matches: 6. This CDR3 contains 15 residues. Germline CDR1 and CDR2: SNHLY and FYNNEI. The variable domain in full, completed from reference TRBV2 and TRBJ1-6, reads EPEVTQTPSHQVTQMGQEVILRCVPISNHLYFYWYRQILGQKVEFLVSFYNNEISEKSEIFDDQFSVERPDGSNFTLKIRSTKLEDSAMYFCASTPRTGDNSPLHFGNGTRLTVT.

The chain employs TRBV5-8 and TRBJ2-7, with TRBD1 identical over 7 bases. The CDR3 runs to 13 residues. With V trimmed by 4 bases and J by 6 bases, 7 bases remained unmatched. Germline V gene sequence: CDR1 SGHTS, CDR2 YDEGEE. CDR3 DNA: TGTGCCAGCAGCCTACAACAGGGGCGCGAGCAGTACTTC. Its protein is CASSLQQGREQYF. The whole variable domain, filled in from reference TRBV5-8 and TRBJ2-7, reads EAGVTQSPTHLIKTRGQQATLRCSPISGHTSVYWYQQALGLGLQFLLWYDEGEERNRGNFPPRFSGRQFPNYSSELNVNALELEDSALYLCASSLQQGREQYFGPGTRLTVT.

This sequence joins TRBV5-1 and TRBJ1-5, with a tentative D call TRBD1 (6 bases). V was clipped by 0 bases and J by 4 bases, with 11 bases between them. The CDR3 spans 15 residues. CDR1 and CDR2 (germline): SGHRS, YFSETQ. The CDR3 DNA reads TGCGCCAGCAGCTTGGGGGGGCAGATTAATCAGCCCCAGCATTTT. This sequence encodes CASSLGGQINQPQHF. Variable domain in full (rest from reference TRBV5-1 and TRBJ1-5): KAGVTQTPRYLIKTRGQQVTLSCSPISGHRSVSWYQQTPGQGLQFLFEYFSETQRNKGNFPGRFSGRQFSNSRSEMNVSTLELGDSALYLCASSLGGQINQPQHFGDGTRLSIL.

This clone was detected a few times. The genes are TRBV7-2 and TRBJ2-5, with 7 bases aligning to TRBD1. Losses at the gene ends were 5 bases for V and 4 bases for J; bases not matched to a gene: 4. Germline V gene lookup returns CDR1 SGHTA and CDR2 FQGNSA. This CDR3 has 13 amino acids. The CDR3 DNA reads TGTGCCAGCAGCCCCGACAGGGTAGAGACCCAGTACTTC. Its protein product is CASSPDRVETQYF.

This chain joins TRBV6-6 and TRBJ1-1; possible D gene TRBD1, 5 bases. The length of the CDR3 is 13 residues. Per the germline V gene, CDR1 is MNHNY and CDR2 is SVGAGI (reference sequence). The V gene lost 0 bases and the J gene lost 6 bases, with 8 bases spanning the gap. The CDR3 loop reads CASSYSARAEAFF. In DNA, the CDR3 is TGTGCCAGCAGTTACTCCGCCAGGGCTGAAGCTTTCTTT.

The chain combines TRBV29-1 with TRBJ2-5, with 8 bases identical to TRBD1. The CDR3 loop spans 13 amino acids. The V segment lost 3 bases and the J segment 5 bases; nucleotides outside the gene matches: 5. The germline CDR1 and CDR2 sequences are SQVTM and ANQGSEA. Written as DNA, the CDR3 is TGCAGCGTTGACGGACAGGGAAGCGAGACCCAGTACTTC. Protein: CSVDGQGSETQYF.

The chain links TRBV29-1 to TRBJ2-5, with D possibly being TRBD1 (6 bases). Germline V gives CDR1 SQVTM, CDR2 ANQGSEA. This CDR3 has 15 amino acids. V shed 4 bases and J shed 1 base, with 16 bases lying between them. This CDR3 is CSVGKGGHVQETQYF. Written as DNA, the CDR3 is TGCAGCGTTGGCAAAGGGGGACACGTCCAAGAGACCCAGTACTTC.

The rearrangement links TRBV28 to TRBJ2-5, with a possible D match to TRBD1 (6 bases). The germline V gene has CDR1 MDHEN and CDR2 SYDVKM. This CDR3 has 13 amino acids. The ends were cut back, 8 bases at V and 5 bases at J, with 15 bases in the middle. The DNA for the CDR3 is TGTGCCAGCCTGGGGGCAGGGAAGGAGACCCAGTACTTC. Protein product: CASLGAGKETQYF.

The CDR3: CAWSARTSGKTSRPQYF. For the CDR3, the DNA is TGTGCCTGGAGTGCCCGGACTAGCGGGAAAACCTCCCGGCCTCAGTATTTT. The chain has TRBV30 and TRBJ2-3; 12 bases align to TRBD2. CDR3 size: 17 residues. Losses at the gene ends were 1 base for V and 12 bases for J; bases not matched to a gene: 17. Germline V gene data show CDR1 as GTSNPN and CDR2 as SVGIG (reference sequence).

The V gene is TRBV6-4, the J gene TRBJ2-1; 9 bases agree with TRBD2. The V gene end was trimmed by 3 bases and the J gene end by 7 bases; junction bases not matched to a gene: 10. The germline V gene has CDR1 MRHNA and CDR2 SNTAGT. This CDR3 comprises 16 residues. Here the CDR3 reads CASSEVGLAGTNEQFF. DNA of the CDR3: TGTGCCAGCAGTGAAGTTGGGCTAGCGGGAACTAATGAGCAGTTCTTC.

The CDR3 spells CASSFPGSSYNEQFF. CDR3 sequence (DNA): TGTGCCAGCAGCTTTCCCGGGAGTAGTTACAATGAGCAGTTCTTC. The V and J genes are TRBV11-3 and TRBJ2-1; D is perhaps TRBD2 (6 bases). CDR1 is SGHNT and CDR2 is YENEEA in the germline V gene. V lost 3 bases to trimming and J lost 4 bases, with 13 bases between them. There are 15 residues in the CDR3.

The chain employs TRBV6-5 and TRBJ1-4, with TRBD1 matching over 8 bases. This CDR3 spans 15 amino acids. Trimming at V came to 5 bases and at J to 4 bases, leaving 6 bases not matched to a gene. Per germline, CDR1 MNHEY and CDR2 SVGAGI. The CDR3 bases are TGTGCCAGCAGTCAACCGGGACAGGATAATGAAAAACTGTTTTTT. It translates to CASSQPGQDNEKLFF.

This clone has just a few counts. In the same sample, other DNA sequences code for this CDR3. V usage is TRBV11-2 and J usage is TRBJ2-5; D gene ambiguous. Germline values: CDR1 SGHAT, CDR2 FQNNGV. This CDR3 contains 10 residues. V was clipped by 4 bases and J by 7 bases, with 4 bases between them. The CDR3 is CASSSGTQYF. CDR3 nucleotide sequence: TGTGCCAGCAGCTCGGGGACCCAGTACTTC.

The chain carries TRBV7-9 and TRBJ1-2, with D unclear. Trimming removed 5 bases at V and 10 bases at J, with 14 bases between. The CDR3 extends over 12 amino acids. The germline CDR1 and CDR2 sequences are SEHNR and FQNEAQ (reference sequence). In DNA form, the CDR3 reads TGTGCCAGCAGCCACGGGGTGAGTTCCTACACCTTC. It encodes CASSHGVSSYTF. The variable domain in full, completed from reference TRBV7-9 and TRBJ1-2, reads DTGVSQNPRHKITKRGQNVTFRCDPISEHNRLYWYRQTLGQGPEFLTYFQNEAQLEKSRLLSDRFSAERPKGSFSTLEIQRTEQGDSAMYLCASSHGVSSYTFGSGTRLTVV.

This chain uses TRBV19 with TRBJ1-2; 7 nucleotides align to TRBD1. There are 13 residues in the CDR3. Germline V gives CDR1 LNHDA, CDR2 SQIVND (reference sequence). The trim removed 8 bases at V and 5 bases at J, leaving 8 bases unmatched. This CDR3 is CASQQGPGYGYTF. The CDR3 DNA reads TGTGCCAGTCAACAGGGGCCCGGATATGGCTACACCTTC.

The J gene is TRBJ2-1, the V gene TRBV7-6; D perhaps matches TRBD2 (5 bases). The V end was cut by 5 bases, the J end by 2 bases, with 13 bases between. The germline V gene has CDR1 SGHVS and CDR2 FNYEAQ. The CDR3 runs 15 residues. The CDR3 here is CASSLRGGTYNEQFF. DNA of the CDR3: TGTGCCAGCAGCCTCCGGGGTGGCACCTACAATGAGCAGTTCTTC.

This clone was found a few times. V and J are TRBV10-1 and TRBJ1-5; 7 bases are shared with TRBD1. The CDR3 totals 15 residues. The germline CDR1 and CDR2 sequences are WNHNN and SYGVQD (reference sequence). Trimming at V came to 5 bases and at J to 0 bases, leaving 4 bases not matched to a gene. This CDR3 reads CASSRTGDSNQPQHF. DNA of the CDR3: TGCGCCAGCAGTCGGACAGGTGATAGCAATCAGCCCCAGCATTTT.

The rearrangement uses TRBV7-2 and TRBJ2-7, with a possible D match to TRBD2 (5 bases). V shed 3 bases and J shed 1 base, with 7 bases lying between them. CDR1 is SGHTA, CDR2 FQGNSA, per germline. This CDR3 comprises 13 residues. This chain's CDR3 is CASSFTRSYEQYF. In DNA, the CDR3 is TGTGCCAGCAGCTTCACTAGATCCTACGAGCAGTACTTC.

The chain links TRBV6-6 to TRBJ2-2, with 8 nucleotides matching TRBD1. The CDR3 has 15 amino acids. The ends lost 8 bases at V and 0 bases at J; junction bases unmatched: 5. The germline CDR1 and CDR2 sequences are MNHNY and SVGAGI (reference sequence). The CDR3 DNA reads TGTGCCAGCGTTGGACAGGGCGCGAACACCGGGGAGCTGTTTTTT. The encoded protein is CASVGQGANTGELFF.